Each of the 4 T cell receptor beta chains below was sequenced from the same sample in a study of CD8+ T cells in alopecia areata. The sequencing template was cDNA reverse transcribed from extracted RNA. Some clones are missing from TCRdb's copy, which holds only in-frame ones; the method was immunoSEQ multiplex PCR. The sample has 200,000 or so clones, 58% seen once. Specified treatment: oral pan-JAK inhibitor, 5-10 mg twice daily. This material consisted of CD4+ T cells sorted from blood, taken at week 24, from a patient treated with tofacitinib. These receptors came from a human donor with alopecia areata.

A single count supports this clone. The genes are TRBV5-1 and TRBJ2-7; no firm D call. Germline V gene lookup returns CDR1 SGHRS and CDR2 YFSETQ. V lost 2 bases and J lost 4, with 22 bases in between. The CDR3 has 17 amino acids. CDR3 nucleotide sequence: TGCGCCAGCAGCTTTCGGCCGACCCCGACGACATCGTACGAGCAGTACTTC. Translation gives CASSFRPTPTTSYEQYF.

This clone turned up a few times. Written as DNA, the CDR3 is TGCGCCAGCAGCCAAGAGAATCAGCCCCAGCATTTT. It encodes CASSQENQPQHF. This rearrangement joins TRBV4-1 to TRBJ1-5; unclear D gene. V was cut by 0 bases and J by 4 bases, with 1 base left in between. Germline CDR1 and CDR2: MGHRA and YSYEKL. The CDR3 extends over 12 amino acids.

This clone was seen only a few times. The chain combines TRBV29-1 with TRBJ2-7, with 9 bases that match TRBD1. V lost 4 bases to trimming and J lost 4 bases; unmatched junction nucleotides: 5. Germline V gene sequence: CDR1 SQVTM, CDR2 ANQGSEA. This CDR3 has 13 amino acids. CDR3 region: CSVAQGQGYEQYF. Written as DNA, the CDR3 is TGCAGCGTTGCGCAGGGACAGGGTTACGAGCAGTACTTC.

The chain couples TRBV5-4 to TRBJ2-3, with 8 bases identical to TRBD1. CDR1 and CDR2 (germline): SGHNT, YYREEE (reference sequence). The CDR3 totals 16 residues. V gave up 4 bases and J gave up 1 base; unmatched junction bases: 8. In DNA form, the CDR3 reads TGTGCCAGCAGCACACTGGACAGGGTGGGCACAGATACGCAGTATTTT. Translated, it gives CASSTLDRVGTDTQYF.